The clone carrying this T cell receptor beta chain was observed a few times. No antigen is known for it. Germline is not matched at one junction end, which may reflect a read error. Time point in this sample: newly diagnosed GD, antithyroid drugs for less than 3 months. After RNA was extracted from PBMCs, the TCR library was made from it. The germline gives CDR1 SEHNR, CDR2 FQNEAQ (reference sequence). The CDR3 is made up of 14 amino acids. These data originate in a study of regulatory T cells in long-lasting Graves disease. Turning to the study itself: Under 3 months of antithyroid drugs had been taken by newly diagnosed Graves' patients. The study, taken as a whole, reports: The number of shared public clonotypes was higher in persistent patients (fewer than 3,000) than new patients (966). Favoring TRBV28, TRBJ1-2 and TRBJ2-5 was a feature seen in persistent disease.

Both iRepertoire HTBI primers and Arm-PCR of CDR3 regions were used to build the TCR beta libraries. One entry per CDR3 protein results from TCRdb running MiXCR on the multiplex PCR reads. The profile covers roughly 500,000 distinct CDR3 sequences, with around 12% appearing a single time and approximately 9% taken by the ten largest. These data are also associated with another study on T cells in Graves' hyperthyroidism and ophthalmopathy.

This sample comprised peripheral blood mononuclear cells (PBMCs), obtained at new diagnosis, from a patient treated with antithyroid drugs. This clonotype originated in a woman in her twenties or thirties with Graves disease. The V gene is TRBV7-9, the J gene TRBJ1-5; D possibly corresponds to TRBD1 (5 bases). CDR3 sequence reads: CASSLVGRDQPQHF. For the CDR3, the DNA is TGTGCCAGCAGCCTCGTAGGCAGGGATCAGCCCCAGCACTTT.